The clone carrying this T cell receptor beta chain came up a few times. What it binds is not known. The CDR3 spans 14 residues. V was clipped by 5 bases and J by 0 bases, with 12 bases between them. Germline V gene lookup returns CDR1 SGHDT and CDR2 YYEEEE. MiXCR was run by TCRdb on the reads, yielding one entry per CDR3 protein. The sample has approximately 910,000 distinct CDR3 sequences, under 40% seen once. The data were obtained in a study of T cell repertoires in cytomegalovirus infection. The sequence came from a human donor in good health (CMV status not recorded). Some clones in this sample may be carry-over from other donors' samples. Material: cultured CD8+ T cells from PBMCs, obtained from culture after CMV antigen stimulation. The chain has TRBV5-6 and TRBJ2-7; D call uncertain. DNA for the CDR3: TGTGCCAGCAGTCTCTACTATACCTCCTACGAGCAGTACTTC. Its translation is CASSLYYTSYEQYF.